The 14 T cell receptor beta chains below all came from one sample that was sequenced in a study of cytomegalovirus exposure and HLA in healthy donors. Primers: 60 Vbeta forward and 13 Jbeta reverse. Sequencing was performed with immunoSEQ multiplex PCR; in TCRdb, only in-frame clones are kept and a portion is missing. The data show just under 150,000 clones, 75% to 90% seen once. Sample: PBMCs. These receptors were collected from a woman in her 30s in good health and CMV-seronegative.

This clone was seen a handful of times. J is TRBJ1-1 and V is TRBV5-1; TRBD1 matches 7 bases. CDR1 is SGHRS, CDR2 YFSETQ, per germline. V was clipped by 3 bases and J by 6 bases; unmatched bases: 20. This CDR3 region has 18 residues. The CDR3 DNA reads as TGCGCCAGCAGCTCGCGACCATTCATCGGACAGGCCCGGGCTGAAGCTTTCTTT. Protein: CASSSRPFIGQARAEAFF.

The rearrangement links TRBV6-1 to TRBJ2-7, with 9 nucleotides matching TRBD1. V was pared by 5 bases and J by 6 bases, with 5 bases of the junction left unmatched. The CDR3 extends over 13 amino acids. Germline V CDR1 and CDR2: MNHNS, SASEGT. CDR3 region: CASSFRQGGEQYF. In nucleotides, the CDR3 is TGTGCCAGCAGTTTCCGACAGGGGGGCGAGCAGTACTTC.

The CDR3 DNA follows: TGTGCTAGTGGTTTGGTAGAACTAGCGGGATCTAATGAGCAGTTCTTC. As protein: CASGLVELAGSNEQFF. The genes are TRBV12-5 and TRBJ2-1; TRBD2 aligns across 10 bases. CDR1 and CDR2 from the germline V gene are LGHNT and FRNRAP. The trim removed 0 bases at V and 7 bases at J, leaving 6 bases unmatched. The CDR3 extends over 16 amino acids.

CDR3 amino acids: CASSQLGAGDYEQYF. The CDR3 DNA follows: TGCGCCAGCAGCCAACTAGGAGCGGGGGACTACGAGCAGTACTTC. This sequence joins TRBV4-1 and TRBJ2-7; 8 bases agree with TRBD2. The V gene's germline CDR1 is MGHRA and CDR2 YSYEKL. This CDR3 has 15 residues. The trim removed 2 bases at V and 3 bases at J, leaving 6 bases unmatched.

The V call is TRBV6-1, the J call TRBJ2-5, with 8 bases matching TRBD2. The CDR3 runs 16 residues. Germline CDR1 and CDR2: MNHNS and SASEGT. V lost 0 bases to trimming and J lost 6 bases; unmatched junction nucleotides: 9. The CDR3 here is CASSEAPGLVLKTQYF. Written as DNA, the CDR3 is TGTGCCAGCAGTGAAGCGCCGGGACTAGTTTTGAAGACCCAGTACTTC.

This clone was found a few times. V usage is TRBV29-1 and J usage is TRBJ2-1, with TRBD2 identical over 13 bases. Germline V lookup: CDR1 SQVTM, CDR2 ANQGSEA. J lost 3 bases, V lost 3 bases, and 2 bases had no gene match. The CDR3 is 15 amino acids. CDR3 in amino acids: CSVEGLAGNYNEQFF. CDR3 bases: TGCAGCGTTGAGGGACTAGCGGGAAACTACAATGAGCAGTTCTTC.

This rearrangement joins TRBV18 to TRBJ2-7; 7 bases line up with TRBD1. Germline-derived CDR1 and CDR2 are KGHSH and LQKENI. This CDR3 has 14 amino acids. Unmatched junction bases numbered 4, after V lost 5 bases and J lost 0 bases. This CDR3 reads CASSATGSSYEQYF. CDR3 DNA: TGTGCCAGCTCAGCGACAGGGAGCTCCTACGAGCAGTACTTC.

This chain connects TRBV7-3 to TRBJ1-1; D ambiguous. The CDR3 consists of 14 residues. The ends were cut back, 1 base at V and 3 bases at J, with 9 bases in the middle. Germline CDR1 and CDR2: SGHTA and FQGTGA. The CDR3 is CASSLNARDTEAFF. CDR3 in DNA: TGTGCCAGCAGCTTAAACGCGAGGGACACTGAAGCTTTCTTT. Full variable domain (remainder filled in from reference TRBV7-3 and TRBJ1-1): GAGVSQTPSNKVTEKGKYVELRCDPISGHTALYWYRQSLGQGPEFLIYFQGTGAADDSGLPNDRFFAVRPEGSVSTLKIQRTERGDSAVYLCASSLNARDTEAFFGQGTRLTVV.

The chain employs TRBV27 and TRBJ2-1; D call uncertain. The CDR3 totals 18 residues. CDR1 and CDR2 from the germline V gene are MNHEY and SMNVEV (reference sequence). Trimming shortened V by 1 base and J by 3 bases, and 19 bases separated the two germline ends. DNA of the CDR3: TGTGCCAGCAGTTTATTCGCTTCGAGGCCGGTGGTCTACAATGAGCAGTTCTTC. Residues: CASSLFASRPVVYNEQFF.

The CDR3 nucleotides are TGTGCCAGCAGTGAACGAGCAGCGGGATCCCCCACAGATACGCAGTATTTT. Encoded protein: CASSERAAGSPTDTQYF. The chain links TRBV6-1 to TRBJ2-3, with 7 bases identical to TRBD2. The CDR3 spans 17 residues. V dropped 2 bases and J dropped 2; count of bases not matched to a gene: 10. Per germline, CDR1 MNHNS and CDR2 SASEGT.

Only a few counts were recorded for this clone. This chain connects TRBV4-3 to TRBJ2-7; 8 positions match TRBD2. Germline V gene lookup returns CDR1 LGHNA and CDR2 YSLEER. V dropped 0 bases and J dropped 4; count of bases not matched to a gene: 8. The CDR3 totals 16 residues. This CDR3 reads CASSQESGGPIYEQYF. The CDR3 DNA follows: TGCGCCAGCAGCCAAGAGAGCGGGGGCCCTATTTACGAGCAGTACTTC.

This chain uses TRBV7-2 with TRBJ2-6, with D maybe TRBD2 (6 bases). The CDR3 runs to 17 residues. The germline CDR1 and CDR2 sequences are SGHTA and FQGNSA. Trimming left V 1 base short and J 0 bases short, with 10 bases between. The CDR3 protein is CASSLGGDGSGANVLTF. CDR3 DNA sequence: TGTGCCAGCAGCTTAGGGGGGGACGGCTCTGGGGCCAACGTCCTGACTTTC.

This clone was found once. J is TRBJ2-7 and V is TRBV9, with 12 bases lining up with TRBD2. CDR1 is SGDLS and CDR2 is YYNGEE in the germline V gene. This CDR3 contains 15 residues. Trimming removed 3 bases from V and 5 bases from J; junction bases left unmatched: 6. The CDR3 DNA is TGTGCCAGCAGCGCGACTAGCGGGAGACCCCACGAGCAGTACTTC. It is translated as CASSATSGRPHEQYF.

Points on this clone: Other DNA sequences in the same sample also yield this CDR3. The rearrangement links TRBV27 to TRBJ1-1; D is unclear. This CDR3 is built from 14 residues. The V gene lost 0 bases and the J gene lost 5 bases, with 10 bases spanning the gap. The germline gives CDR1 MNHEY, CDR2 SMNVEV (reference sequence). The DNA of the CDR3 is TGTGCCAGCAGTTTATCGAGAGGAGGGACTGAAGCTTTCTTT. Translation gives CASSLSRGGTEAFF.